One T cell receptor (beta chain) is described in this entry. The data were obtained in a study of blood T cell repertoires in COVID-19. Looking at the study overall: Some COVID-19 samples were acute and others convalescent; all came from the United States, Italy and Spain. In each case, the material was cDNA or gDNA derived from T cells, B-cell-depleted T cells, or PBMCs.

CDR1 is WNHNN and CDR2 is SYGVQD in the germline V gene (reference sequence). The ends lost 5 bases at V and 0 bases at J; junction bases unmatched: 5. The CDR3 loop spans 15 amino acids. Original methodology: Using reference gene primer amplification, nucleated cell counts were estimated. Sequencing used immunoSEQ multiplex PCR; TCRdb keeps in-frame clones, though not all of them. V and J calls plus clone size are reproduced from that table; the DNA served to infer D and trimming. The sample consists of about 88,000 clones, more than 85% of them appearing once. This clonotype was sampled from a man between 60 and 75 years old with acute or convalescent COVID-19. Specimen: peripheral blood. The rearrangement links TRBV10-1 to TRBJ2-3; 7 nucleotides match TRBD2. CDR3 nucleotide sequence: TGCGCCAGCAGTCCGGGGGGTAGCAGCACAGATACGCAGTATTTT. Its protein is CASSPGGSSTDTQYF.